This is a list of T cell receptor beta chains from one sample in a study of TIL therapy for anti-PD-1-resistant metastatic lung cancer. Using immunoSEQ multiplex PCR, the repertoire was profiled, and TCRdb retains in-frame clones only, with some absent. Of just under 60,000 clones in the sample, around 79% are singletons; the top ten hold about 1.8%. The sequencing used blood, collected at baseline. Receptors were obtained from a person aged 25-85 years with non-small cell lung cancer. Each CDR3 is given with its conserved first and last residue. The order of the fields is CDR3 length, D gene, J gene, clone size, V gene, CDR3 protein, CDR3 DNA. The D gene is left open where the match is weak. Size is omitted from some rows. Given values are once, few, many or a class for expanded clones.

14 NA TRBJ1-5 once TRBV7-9 CASSPWTAGQPQHF TGTGCCAGCAGCCCTTGGACAGCGGGGCAGCCCCAGCATTTT
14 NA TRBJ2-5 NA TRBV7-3 CASSLSPREETQYF TGTGCCAGCAGCTTAAGCCCAAGGGAAGAGACCCAGTACTTC
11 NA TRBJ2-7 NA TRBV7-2 CASSASYEQYF TGTGCCAGCAGCGCCTCCTACGAGCAGTACTTC
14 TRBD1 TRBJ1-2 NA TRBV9 CASSVGTENYGYTF TGTGCCAGCAGCGTCGGGACAGAAAACTATGGCTACACCTTC
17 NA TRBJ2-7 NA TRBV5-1 CASSRGTATTIIYEQYF TGCGCCAGCAGCCGCGGGACAGCCACAACTATAATTTACGAGCAGTACTTC
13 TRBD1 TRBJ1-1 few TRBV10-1 CASSGTVNTEAFF TGCGCCAGCAGCGGGACAGTGAACACTGAAGCTTTCTTT
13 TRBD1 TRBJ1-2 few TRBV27 CASSPRGRDGYTF TGTGCCAGCAGTCCCAGGGGGCGCGATGGCTACACCTTC
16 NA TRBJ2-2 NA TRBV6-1 CASSARRTANTGELFF TGTGCCAGCAGTGCCCGGCGGACAGCGAACACCGGGGAGCTGTTTTTT
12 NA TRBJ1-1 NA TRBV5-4 CASSLGSKEAFF TGTGCCAGCAGCTTGGGTTCCAAAGAAGCTTTCTTT
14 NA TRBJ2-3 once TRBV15 CATSGLISTDTQYF TGTGCCACCAGCGGACTCATTAGCACAGATACGCAGTATTTT
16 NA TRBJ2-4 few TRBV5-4 CASSPGTDKAKNIQYF TGTGCCAGCAGCCCGGGGACGGATAAGGCCAAAAACATTCAGTACTTC
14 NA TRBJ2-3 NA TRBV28 CASSFPPLSDTQYF TGTGCCAGCAGTTTCCCACCTCTTTCAGATACGCAGTATTTT
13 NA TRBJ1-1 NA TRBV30 CAWKVGKGTEAFF TGTGCCTGGAAAGTCGGGAAGGGCACTGAAGCTTTCTTT
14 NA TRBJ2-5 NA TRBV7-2 CASTQFDALETQYF TGTGCCAGCACCCAATTTGACGCCCTTGAAACCCAGTACTTC
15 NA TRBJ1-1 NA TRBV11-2 CASSLISAGGAEAFF TGTGCCAGCAGCTTGATCAGTGCGGGGGGCGCTGAAGCTTTCTTT
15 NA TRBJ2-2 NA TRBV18 CASSPQGLVTGELFF TGTGCCAGCTCACCACAGGGGTTGGTAACCGGGGAGCTGTTTTTT
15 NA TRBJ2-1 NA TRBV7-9 CASSLRGSGYNEQFF TGTGCCAGCAGCTTAAGAGGGAGTGGGTACAATGAGCAGTTCTTC
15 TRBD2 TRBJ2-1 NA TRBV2 CASTLAGGTYNEQFF TGTGCCAGCACTCTAGCGGGAGGGACATACAATGAGCAGTTCTTC
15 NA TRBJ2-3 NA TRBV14 CASSQALKKLDTQYF TGTGCCAGCAGCCAAGCTCTTAAGAAGTTAGATACGCAGTATTTT
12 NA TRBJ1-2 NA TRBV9 CASSVQNYGYTF TGTGCCAGCAGCGTACAGAACTATGGCTACACCTTC
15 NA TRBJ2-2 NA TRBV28 CASGTRGLQTGELFF TGTGCCAGCGGGACAAGGGGACTACAGACCGGGGAGCTGTTTTTT
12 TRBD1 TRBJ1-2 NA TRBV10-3 CAIRADREGRTF TGTGCCATCAGGGCGGACAGGGAAGGGAGGACCTTC
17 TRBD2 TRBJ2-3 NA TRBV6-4 CASSDGGSGTSLDTQYF TGTGCCAGCAGTGACGGGGGCTCCGGGACTAGTCTGGATACGCAGTATTTT
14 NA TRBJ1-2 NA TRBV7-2 CASSPLQGGYGYTF TGTGCCAGCAGCCCATTACAGGGCGGCTATGGCTACACCTTC
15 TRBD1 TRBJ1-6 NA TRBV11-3 CASSLEQGAGSPLHF TGTGCCAGCAGCTTAGAACAGGGGGCAGGCTCACCCCTCCACTTT
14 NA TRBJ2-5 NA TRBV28 CASSFRTVQETQYF TGTGCCAGCAGTTTCCGAACGGTACAAGAGACCCAGTACTTC
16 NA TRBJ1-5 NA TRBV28 CASRTRAPYSNQPQHF TGTGCCAGCAGGACCCGGGCACCCTATAGCAATCAGCCCCAGCATTTT
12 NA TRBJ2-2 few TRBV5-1 CASSLNTGELFF TGCGCCAGCAGCTTAAACACCGGGGAGCTGTTTTTT
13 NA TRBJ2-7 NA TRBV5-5 CASSLAEYYEQYF TGTGCCAGCAGCTTGGCAGAGTACTACGAGCAGTACTTC
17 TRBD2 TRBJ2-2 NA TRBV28 CASSLWNLAGGPGELFF TGTGCCAGCAGTTTATGGAATCTAGCGGGAGGGCCCGGGGAGCTGTTTTTT
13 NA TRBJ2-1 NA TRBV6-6 CASSYLLYNEQFF TGTGCCAGCAGTTACCTACTCTACAATGAGCAGTTCTTC
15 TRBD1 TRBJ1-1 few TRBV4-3 CASSQTEQGGTEAFF TGCGCCAGCAGCCAAACTGAACAGGGGGGGACTGAAGCTTTCTTT
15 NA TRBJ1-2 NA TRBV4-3 CASSQEDAGLYGYTF TGCGCCAGCAGCCAAGAAGACGCAGGTCTCTATGGCTACACCTTC
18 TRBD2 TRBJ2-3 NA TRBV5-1 CASSLGTSGIASTDTQYF TGCGCCAGCAGCTTGGGGACTAGCGGGATCGCTAGCACAGATACGCAGTATTTT
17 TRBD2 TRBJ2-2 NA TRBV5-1 CASSLGTSGRSTGELFF TGCGCCAGCAGCTTGGGGACTAGCGGGAGAAGCACCGGGGAGCTGTTTTTT
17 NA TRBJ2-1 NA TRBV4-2 CASSQELALTSYNEQFF TGTGCCAGCAGCCAAGAGCTAGCGCTGACCTCCTACAATGAGCAGTTCTTC
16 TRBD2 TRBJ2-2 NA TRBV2 CASSPLASGNTGELFF TGTGCCAGCAGTCCCCTGGCTAGCGGCAACACCGGGGAGCTGTTTTTT
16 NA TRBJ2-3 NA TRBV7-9 CASSLGNRGGADTQYF TGTGCCAGCAGCTTAGGAAACAGGGGGGGCGCAGATACGCAGTATTTT
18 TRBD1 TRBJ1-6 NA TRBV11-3 CASSLDQGGSSYNSPLHF TGTGCCAGCAGCTTAGATCAGGGGGGGAGCTCCTATAATTCACCCCTCCACTTT
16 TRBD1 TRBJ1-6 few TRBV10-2 CASRQGAILDNSPLHF TGCGCCAGCAGACAGGGGGCGATACTCGATAATTCACCCCTCCACTTT
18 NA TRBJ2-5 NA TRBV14 CASSQEYLSASYQETQYF TGTGCCAGCAGCCAGGAATACCTTAGCGCCTCCTACCAAGAGACCCAGTACTTC
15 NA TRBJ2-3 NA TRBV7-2 CASSLARVSTDTQYF TGTGCCAGCAGCTTAGCCAGGGTGTCCACAGATACGCAGTATTTT
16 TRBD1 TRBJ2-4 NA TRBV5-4 CASSVGSGTGKNIQYF TGTGCCAGCAGCGTAGGCTCCGGGACAGGGAAAAACATTCAGTACTTC
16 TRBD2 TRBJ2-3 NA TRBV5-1 CASSASVAGGIDTQYF TGCGCCAGCAGCGCCTCAGTGGCGGGAGGGATAGATACGCAGTATTTT
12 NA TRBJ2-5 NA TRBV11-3 CASSFMAETQYF TGTGCCAGCAGCTTTATGGCAGAGACCCAGTACTTC
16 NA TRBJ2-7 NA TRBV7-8 CASTLRGAGATFEQYF TGTGCCAGCACCTTGAGGGGGGCAGGGGCGACGTTCGAGCAGTACTTC
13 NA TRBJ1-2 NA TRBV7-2 CASSLRENYGYTF TGTGCCAGCAGCTTAAGGGAGAACTATGGCTACACCTTC
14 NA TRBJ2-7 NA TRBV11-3 CASSSRVGGYEQYF TGTGCCAGCAGCTCCCGGGTAGGGGGATACGAGCAGTACTTC
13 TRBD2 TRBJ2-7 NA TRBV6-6 CASGGLAGDPPYF TGTGCCAGCGGGGGACTAGCGGGAGATCCGCCGTACTTC
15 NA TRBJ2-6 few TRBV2 CASRPHDSGANVLTF TGTGCCAGCAGGCCGCATGACTCTGGGGCCAACGTCCTGACTTTC